This T cell receptor (beta chain) was captured by sequencing in a study of blood T cell repertoires in COVID-19. In the original analysis: Amplified reference gene primers provided the basis for estimating nucleated cell counts. Assay: immunoSEQ multiplex PCR; the TCRdb copy retains only in-frame clones and omits some. The DNA gave D and trimming, while V, J and clone size come from that table. Of about 55,000 clones listed, almost 90% were seen once; the top ten hold around 8.5%. The germline V and J ends were trimmed by 3 bases and 2 bases, with 12 bases remaining between them. Germline V gene sequence: CDR1 SGHVS, CDR2 FQNEAQ. The CDR3 consists of 15 residues.

This chain connects TRBV7-8 to TRBJ2-3, with D tentatively TRBD2 (5 bases). The sequencing input was peripheral blood. This clonotype was obtained from a man aged 55 to 70 with active COVID-19. In nucleotides, the CDR3 is TGTGCCAGCAGCTTTCCTAGCAGAGACACAGATACGCAGTATTTT. Its protein is CASSFPSRDTDTQYF.